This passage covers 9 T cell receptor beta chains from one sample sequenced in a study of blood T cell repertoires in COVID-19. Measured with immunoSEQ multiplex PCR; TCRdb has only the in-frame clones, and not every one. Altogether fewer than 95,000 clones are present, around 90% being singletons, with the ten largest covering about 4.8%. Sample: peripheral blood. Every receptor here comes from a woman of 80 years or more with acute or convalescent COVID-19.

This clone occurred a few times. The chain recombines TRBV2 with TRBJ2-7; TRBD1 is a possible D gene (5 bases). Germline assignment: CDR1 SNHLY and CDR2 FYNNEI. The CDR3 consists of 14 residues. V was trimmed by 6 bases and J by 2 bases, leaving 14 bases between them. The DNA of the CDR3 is TGTGCCAGCAGATTCCTGATGACAGCCTACGAGCAGTACTTC. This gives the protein CASRFLMTAYEQYF.

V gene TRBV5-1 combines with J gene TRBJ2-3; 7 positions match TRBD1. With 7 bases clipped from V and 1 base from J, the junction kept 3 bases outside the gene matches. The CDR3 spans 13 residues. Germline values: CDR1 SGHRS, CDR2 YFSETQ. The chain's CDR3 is CASGTAGTDTQYF. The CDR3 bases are TGCGCCAGCGGGACAGCTGGCACAGATACGCAGTATTTT. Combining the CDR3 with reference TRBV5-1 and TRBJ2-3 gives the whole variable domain KAGVTQTPRYLIKTRGQQVTLSCSPISGHRSVSWYQQTPGQGLQFLFEYFSETQRNKGNFPGRFSGRQFSNSRSEMNVSTLELGDSALYLCASGTAGTDTQYFGPGTRLTVL.

Here the CDR3 DNA reads TGTGCCAGCTCACCGCGGGGGACTACCCAAGAGACCCAGTACTTC. Its translation: CASSPRGTTQETQYF. This chain joins TRBV18 and TRBJ2-5; 7 bases align to TRBD2. CDR1 and CDR2 (germline): KGHSH, LQKENI. Trimming took 3 bases from V and 1 from J; bases not matched to a gene: 5. The CDR3 length is 15 residues.

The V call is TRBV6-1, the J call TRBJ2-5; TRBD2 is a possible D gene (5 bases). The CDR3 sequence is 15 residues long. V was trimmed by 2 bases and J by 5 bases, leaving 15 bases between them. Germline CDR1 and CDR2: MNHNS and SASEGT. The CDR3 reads CASSEMPNRGETQYF. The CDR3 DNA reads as TGTGCCAGCAGTGAAATGCCCAACAGAGGGGAGACCCAGTACTTC.

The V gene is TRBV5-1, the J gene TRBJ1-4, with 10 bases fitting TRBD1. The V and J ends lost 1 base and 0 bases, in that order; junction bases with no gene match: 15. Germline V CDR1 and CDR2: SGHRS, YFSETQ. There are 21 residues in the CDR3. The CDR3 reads CASSLNLATGGLVSTNEKLFF. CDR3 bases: TGCGCCAGCAGCTTGAATCTCGCGACAGGGGGCTTGGTTTCAACTAATGAAAAACTGTTTTTT.

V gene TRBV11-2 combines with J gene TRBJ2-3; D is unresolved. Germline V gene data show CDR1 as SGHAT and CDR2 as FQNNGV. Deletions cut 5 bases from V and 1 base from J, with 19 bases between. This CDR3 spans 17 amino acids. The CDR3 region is CASSPRRLSSRTDTQYF. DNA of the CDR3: TGTGCCAGCAGCCCCCGGCGGTTGTCTAGTCGCACAGATACGCAGTATTTT.

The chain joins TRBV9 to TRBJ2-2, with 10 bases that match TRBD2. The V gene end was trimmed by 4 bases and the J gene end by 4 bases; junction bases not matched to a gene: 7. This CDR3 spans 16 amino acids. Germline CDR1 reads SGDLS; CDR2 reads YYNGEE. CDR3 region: CASSFPSGGGTGELFF. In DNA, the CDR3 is TGTGCCAGCAGCTTTCCTAGCGGGGGTGGCACCGGGGAGCTGTTTTTT.

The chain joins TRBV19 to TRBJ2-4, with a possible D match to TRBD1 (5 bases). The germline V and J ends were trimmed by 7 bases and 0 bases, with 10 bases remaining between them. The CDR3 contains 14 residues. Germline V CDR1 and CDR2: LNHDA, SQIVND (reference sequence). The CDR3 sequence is CASKPQGAKNIQYF. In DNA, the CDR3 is TGTGCCAGTAAGCCGCAGGGAGCCAAAAACATTCAGTACTTC.

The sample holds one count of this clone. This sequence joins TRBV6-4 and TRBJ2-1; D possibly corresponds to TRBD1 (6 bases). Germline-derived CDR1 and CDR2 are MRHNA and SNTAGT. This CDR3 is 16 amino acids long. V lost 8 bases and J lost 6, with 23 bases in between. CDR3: CASFVGPGPRGNEQFF. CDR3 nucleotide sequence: TGTGCCAGCTTCGTTGGGCCCGGGCCCAGGGGCAATGAGCAGTTCTTC.